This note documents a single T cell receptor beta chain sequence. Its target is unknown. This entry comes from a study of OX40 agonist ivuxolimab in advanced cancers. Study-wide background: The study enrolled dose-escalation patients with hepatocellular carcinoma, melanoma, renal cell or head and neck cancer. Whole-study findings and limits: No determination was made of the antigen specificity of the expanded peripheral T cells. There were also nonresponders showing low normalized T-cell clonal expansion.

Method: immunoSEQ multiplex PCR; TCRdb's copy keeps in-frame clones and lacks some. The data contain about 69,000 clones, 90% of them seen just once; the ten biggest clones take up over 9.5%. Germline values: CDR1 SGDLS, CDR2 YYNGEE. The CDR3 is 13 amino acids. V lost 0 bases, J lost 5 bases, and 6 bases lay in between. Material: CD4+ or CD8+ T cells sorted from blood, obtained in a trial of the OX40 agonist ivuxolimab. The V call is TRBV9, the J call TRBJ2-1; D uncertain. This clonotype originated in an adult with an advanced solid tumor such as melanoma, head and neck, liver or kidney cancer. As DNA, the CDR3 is TGTGCCAGCAGCGTAGGTCGAAACAATGAGCAGTTCTTC. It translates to CASSVGRNNEQFF.